The 17 T cell receptor beta chains listed next were all sequenced from one sample in a study of CXCR3-negative and CXCR3-positive naive CD8 T cells. 5' RACE with UMI labels generated the TRB cDNA libraries. TCRdb re-called the 5' RACE reads, yielding one record per CDR3 amino acid sequence without DNA. This sample's table has approximately 83,000 distinct CDR3 sequences. The sample consisted of naive CXCR3- CD8+ T cells from blood. Documented subset: CD45RO-CCR7+CD27+CD95- naive CD8+ T cells lacking CXCR3 (TNR3-). The receptors come from a human donor in good health. Some clones in this sample may be carry-over from other donors' samples.

The V and J genes are TRBV5-1 and TRBJ2-5; TCRdb names TRBD2, which stays unverified in the absence of DNA. Germline CDR1 is SGHRS and CDR2 is YFSETQ. CDR3 length: 16 amino acids. The CDR3 loop reads CASSADSQLRQETQYF.

The chain recombines TRBV4-1 with TRBJ1-4; with no DNA, the TCRdb D assignment of TRBD1 cannot be verified. In germline, CDR1 is MGHRA, CDR2 YSYEKL. The CDR3 contains 15 residues. This CDR3 is CASSQEGATDEKLFF.

The chain couples TRBV12-3 or TRBV12-4 to TRBJ2-5; TCRdb indicates TRBD2, and absent DNA this call remains unverified. The CDR3 consists of 15 residues. CDR3 amino acids: CASSLGRGAVETQYF.

The rearrangement joins TRBV7-9 to TRBJ2-7; TCRdb calls TRBD2, which cannot be checked without DNA. The germline gives CDR1 SEHNR, CDR2 FQNEAQ (reference sequence). The CDR3 is 15 residues long. CDR3 loop: CASSFITSGSYEQYF.

V usage is TRBV29-1 and J usage is TRBJ2-2; TCRdb returns TRBD1, unconfirmable since there is no DNA. The CDR3 contains 13 residues. The germline V gene encodes CDR1 SQVTM and CDR2 ANQGSEA. CDR3 region: CSVVSGAGGELFF.

The chain joins TRBV18 to TRBJ2-5; the TRBD1 assignment by TCRdb is unverifiable without DNA. Germline V gene data show CDR1 as KGHSH and CDR2 as LQKENI. The CDR3 spans 16 residues. The CDR3 loop reads CASSPNPGQNQETQYF.

This chain links TRBV14 with TRBJ2-7; the TCRdb D gene call, TRBD2, has no DNA to confirm it. The germline CDR1 and CDR2 sequences are SGHDN and FVKESK. The CDR3 has 16 residues. The chain's CDR3 is CASSQVGGLATYEQYF.

This chain links TRBV23-1 with TRBJ1-1; the D call from TCRdb, TRBD1, cannot be confirmed without DNA. TRBV23-1 is noted as an ORF with a role that remains uncertain. The CDR3 consists of 17 residues. The CDR3 loop is CASSQSRKDRVNTEAFF.

The CDR3 loop reads CASSHSGGTGELFF. V is TRBV19 and J is TRBJ2-2; TCRdb indicates TRBD1, and absent DNA this call remains unverified. Germline V lookup: CDR1 LNHDA, CDR2 SQIVND (reference sequence). This CDR3 region has 14 residues.

The V call is TRBV7-9, the J call TRBJ2-5; TCRdb's assignment of TRBD2 cannot be checked, as there is no DNA. The V gene's germline CDR1 is SEHNR and CDR2 FQNEAQ (reference sequence). The CDR3 sequence is 16 residues long. The CDR3 region is CASSLETAGVKETQYF.

The V gene is TRBV7-9, the J gene TRBJ1-1; TCRdb's D call, TRBD1, is unchecked because there is no DNA. The CDR3 runs 14 residues. Germline values: CDR1 SEHNR, CDR2 FQNEAQ (reference sequence). CDR3 in amino acids: CASSLTGGKTEAFF. The entire variable domain, with the rest obtained from reference TRBV7-9 and TRBJ1-1, is as follows: DTGVSQNPRHKITKRGQNVTFRCDPISEHNRLYWYRQTLGQGPEFLTYFQNEAQLEKSRLLSDRFSAERPKGSFSTLEIQRTEQGDSAMYLCASSLTGGKTEAFFGQGTRLTVV.

The rearrangement uses TRBV28 and TRBJ2-7; TCRdb names TRBD1, which stays unverified in the absence of DNA. This CDR3 spans 14 amino acids. Germline CDR1 MDHEN, CDR2 SYDVKM. The chain's CDR3 is CASSLGTVPYEQYF.

The rearrangement links TRBV21-1 to TRBJ2-1; TCRdb indicates TRBD2, and absent DNA this call remains unverified. TRBV21-1 is a pseudogene segment. The CDR3 loop spans 17 amino acids. The CDR3 region is CASSTGPLAGAYNEQFF.

The gene calls are TRBV29-1 and TRBJ1-1. CDR3 size: 11 residues. Germline lookup yields CDR1 SQVTM and CDR2 ANQGSEA. This CDR3 reads CSVEEAVEAFF. The full variable domain, with the rest looked up from reference TRBV29-1 and TRBJ1-1, is SAVISQKPSRDICQRGTSLTIQCQVDSQVTMMFWYRQQPGQSLTLIATANQGSEATYESGFVIDKFPISRPNLTFSTLTVSNMSPEDSSIYLCSVEEAVEAFFGQGTRLTVV.

The J gene is TRBJ2-7, the V gene TRBV7-6. The CDR3 has 14 amino acids. From germline, CDR1 is SGHVS and CDR2 FNYEAQ. CDR3 sequence reads: CASSLRRGLYEQYF.

The chain is built from TRBV20-1 and TRBJ2-7; TCRdb reports TRBD1, a call that lacks DNA to check it against. CDR3 length: 15 residues. Germline V gene lookup returns CDR1 DFQATT and CDR2 SNEGSKA (reference sequence). CDR3 loop: CSARARGPYPYEQYF.

The chain couples TRBV14 to TRBJ2-7. The CDR3 runs 14 residues. The germline V gene encodes CDR1 SGHDN and CDR2 FVKESK. Here the CDR3 reads CASSKSPGSYEQYF.